Below, 22 T cell receptor beta chains from the same sample are listed, as sequenced in a study of low-dose radiotherapy and immunotherapy resistance in tumors. Indicated time point: after trial treatment. Described treatment: LDRT plus nivolumab, ipilimumab, low-dose cyclophosphamide and aspirin (RACIN trial). TRAV- and TRBV-specific primers were used for first-strand cDNA, which covered alpha and beta chains. The authors amplified TCRs for about 20 PCR cycles with a constant-region primer and a V-primer adapter. TCRdb processed the reads anew with MiXCR; each CDR3 protein has one entry. Of about 60,000 distinct CDR3 sequences in the sample, 20% to 25% are singletons; the top ten hold less than 7.5%. The sequencing used PBMCs, collected after low-dose radiotherapy plus immunotherapy. The source of these receptors is a male donor with prostate cancer.

At least ten counts were recorded for this clonotype. The chain couples TRBV29-1 to TRBJ2-5, with TRBD2 identical over 8 bases. From germline, CDR1 is SQVTM and CDR2 ANQGSEA. The CDR3 is 13 amino acids. Trimming cost V 7 bases and J 5 bases; bases outside gene matches: 9. The CDR3 sequence: CSAASGGYETQYF. In DNA, the CDR3 is TGCAGCGCAGCCTCGGGAGGGTACGAGACCCAGTACTTC.

The chain employs TRBV28 and TRBJ2-1, with 7 bases fitting TRBD1. The CDR3 runs 14 residues. Germline V gene data show CDR1 as MDHEN and CDR2 as SYDVKM. The ends lost 7 bases at V and 1 base at J; junction bases unmatched: 4. CDR3 sequence (DNA): TGTGCCAGCAAGGGGACAGATTCCTACAATGAGCAGTTCTTC. It is translated as CASKGTDSYNEQFF. The full variable domain, its missing parts supplied by reference TRBV28 and TRBJ2-1, is DVKVTQSSRYLVKRTGEKVFLECVQDMDHENMFWYRQDPGLGLRLIYFSYDVKMKEKGDIPEGYSVSREKKERFSLILESASTNQTSMYLCASKGTDSYNEQFFGPGTRLTVL.

The CDR3 loop reads CASNDDRGSTEAFF. DNA of the CDR3: TGTGCCAGTAACGACGACAGGGGGTCGACTGAAGCTTTCTTT. V and J are TRBV19 and TRBJ1-1, with 9 nucleotides matching TRBD1. V lost 7 bases and J lost 5; bases outside the gene matches: 8. The CDR3 runs 14 residues. CDR1 LNHDA and CDR2 SQIVND come from the germline V gene (reference sequence).

At least ten counts were recorded for this clonotype. This chain connects TRBV29-1 to TRBJ1-4, with 8 bases aligning to TRBD1. The CDR3 is made up of 13 amino acids. The V segment lost 4 bases and the J segment 7 bases; nucleotides outside the gene matches: 5. CDR1 and CDR2 from the germline V gene are SQVTM and ANQGSEA. The CDR3 region is CSVVGQGAEKLFF. CDR3 bases: TGCAGCGTTGTAGGGCAGGGGGCTGAAAAACTGTTTTTT.

This clonotype has at least ten counts. The chain has TRBV5-6 and TRBJ1-1; D perhaps matches TRBD1 (5 bases). In germline, CDR1 is SGHDT, CDR2 YYEEEE. The ends were cut back, 4 bases at V and 3 bases at J, with 7 bases in the middle. CDR3 length: 12 amino acids. The CDR3 reads CASSRGDTEAFF. CDR3 bases: TGTGCCAGCAGCCGAGGGGACACTGAAGCTTTCTTT.

This clonotype was seen ten or more times. The chain's CDR3 is CASSLVGPEDEQFF. The CDR3 DNA sequence: TGTGCCAGCAGCTTAGTAGGCCCGGAGGATGAGCAGTTCTTC. This chain connects TRBV7-9 to TRBJ2-1; tentative D call: TRBD2 (5 bases). Germline V gives CDR1 SEHNR, CDR2 FQNEAQ (reference sequence). This CDR3 comprises 14 residues. The V and J ends lost 1 base and 8 bases respectively, with 12 bases between them.

In its sample, this clonotype was seen many times. The chain uses TRBV5-5 and TRBJ2-5; D might be TRBD2 (7 bases). Per germline, CDR1 SGHKS and CDR2 YYEKEE (reference sequence). This CDR3 is built from 16 residues. V was pared by 4 bases and J by 1 base, with 17 bases between. The CDR3 DNA is TGTGCCAGCAGCCCGGGGGGCGGGATGGGCCAAGAGACCCAGTACTTC. Its translation: CASSPGGGMGQETQYF. The full variable domain, rest sourced from reference TRBV5-5 and TRBJ2-5, is DAGVTQSPTHLIKTRGQQVTLRCSPISGHKSVSWYQQVLGQGPQFIFQYYEKEERGRGNFPDRFSARQFPNYSSELNVNALLLGDSALYLCASSPGGGMGQETQYFGPGTRLLVL.

In its sample, this clonotype ranks as medium-sized (0.01 to 0.1%). V usage is TRBV10-3 and J usage is TRBJ2-3, with 10 positions matching TRBD2. The germline gives CDR1 ENHRY, CDR2 SYGVKD. The CDR3 is 15 residues long. V shed 4 bases and J 2 bases; nucleotides not matched to a gene: 3. CDR3 residues: CAISVAGGATDTQYF. The CDR3 coding sequence is TGTGCCATCAGTGTAGCGGGGGGAGCCACAGATACGCAGTATTTT.

For the CDR3, the DNA is TGTGCCAGCAGCGTAGGGGAGGTTACCTACAATGAGCAGTTCTTC. Translating gives CASSVGEVTYNEQFF. The V call is TRBV9, the J call TRBJ2-1; D may be TRBD2 (6 bases). CDR1 SGDLS and CDR2 YYNGEE come from the germline V gene. The CDR3 runs to 15 residues. V lost 0 bases and J lost 2, with 9 bases in between.

This clonotype was detected many times. The chain couples TRBV2 to TRBJ2-1; D gene uncertain. V gave up 2 bases and J gave up 5 bases, with 7 bases separating them. The CDR3 loop spans 13 amino acids. Per the germline V gene, CDR1 is SNHLY and CDR2 is FYNNEI. The CDR3 coding sequence is TGTGCCAGCAGTGAAATAAGGGACAATGAGCAGTTCTTC. It yields the protein CASSEIRDNEQFF. Using reference TRBV2 and TRBJ2-1 for the parts outside the CDR3, the full variable domain is EPEVTQTPSHQVTQMGQEVILRCVPISNHLYFYWYRQILGQKVEFLVSFYNNEISEKSEIFDDQFSVERPDGSNFTLKIRSTKLEDSAMYFCASSEIRDNEQFFGPGTRLTVL.

This clonotype has just a few counts. The genes are TRBV9 and TRBJ1-1, with a tentative D call TRBD1 (5 bases). Per the germline V gene, CDR1 is SGDLS and CDR2 is YYNGEE. V gave up 0 bases and J gave up 2 bases, with 8 bases separating them. The CDR3 runs 14 residues. The CDR3 DNA reads TGTGCCAGCAGCGTAGGAGGGGATAACACTGAAGCTTTCTTT. It translates to CASSVGGDNTEAFF. Combining the CDR3 with reference TRBV9 and TRBJ1-1 gives the whole variable domain DSGVTQTPKHLITATGQRVTLRCSPRSGDLSVYWYQQSLDQGLQFLIQYYNGEERAKGNILERFSAQQFPDLHSELNLSSLELGDSALYFCASSVGGDNTEAFFGQGTRLTVV.

This clonotype has a count of ten or more. J is TRBJ1-5 and V is TRBV10-3; a possible D gene is TRBD1 (5 bases). The CDR3 runs 13 residues. V lost 5 bases and J lost 7, with 12 bases in between. CDR1 ENHRY and CDR2 SYGVKD come from the germline V gene. CDR3 bases: TGTGCCATCAGTAATGGGGGTCGGCAGCCCCAGCATTTT. The encoded protein is CAISNGGRQPQHF.

A word on this clonotype: With a far larger clone one base away, a read error is the likely cause. This chain joins TRBV27 and TRBJ2-7, with D possibly TRBD2 on 5 matching bases. Germline CDR1 reads MNHEY; CDR2 reads SMNVEV (reference sequence). Between the trimmed V and J ends, which lost 3 bases and 2 bases, there was a span of 14 bases. The CDR3 runs to 15 residues. The CDR3 nucleotides read TGTGCCAGCAGTTTTCTCTCTAGCTGGACCTACGAGCAGTACTTC. Its translation is CASSFLSSWTYEQYF.

This clonotype was seen many times. The chain uses TRBV28 and TRBJ2-7, with 11 bases fitting TRBD1. The germline CDR1 and CDR2 sequences are MDHEN and SYDVKM. J lost 3 bases, V lost 5 bases, and 6 bases had no gene match. The CDR3 runs 15 residues. In DNA form, the CDR3 reads TGTGCCAGCAGTGTCACCGGGACAGGGGGCTACGAGCAGTACTTC. Amino acids: CASSVTGTGGYEQYF.

The chain combines TRBV10-1 with TRBJ2-1; 7 positions agree with TRBD2. V shed 5 bases and J 1 base; nucleotides not matched to a gene: 2. CDR1 and CDR2 (germline): WNHNN, SYGVQD (reference sequence). The CDR3 is made up of 14 amino acids. CDR3 protein: CASSKRGSYNEQFF. The CDR3 region has the DNA TGCGCCAGCAGTAAGCGGGGTTCCTACAATGAGCAGTTCTTC.

As for this clonotype: The missing conserved phenylalanine or tryptophan at the end of this CDR3 makes a read error likely. The chain combines TRBV5-1 with TRBJ2-7; 9 bases agree with TRBD1. In germline, CDR1 is SGHRS, CDR2 YFSETQ. The CDR3 is made up of 16 amino acids. The CDR3 coding sequence is TGCGCCAGCGGCTTGAATTTGGGACAGGGCGCCTACGAGCAGTACCTC. Translated: CASGLNLGQGAYEQYL.

This clonotype appeared many times. This sequence joins TRBV28 and TRBJ1-2; TRBD1 agrees at 8 bases. V lost 1 base to trimming and J lost 8 bases; unmatched junction nucleotides: 9. Germline values: CDR1 MDHEN, CDR2 SYDVKM. This CDR3 is built from 15 residues. The CDR3 region has the DNA TGTGCCAGCAGTTTATATGCCAGGGGGCAGGAGGGCTACACCTTC. Translating gives CASSLYARGQEGYTF.

This clonotype was counted many times. The V gene is TRBV20-1, the J gene TRBJ2-7, with 8 bases aligning to TRBD1. The junction had 6 bases not matched to a gene; V was cut back by 6 bases and J by 5 bases. CDR3 length: 12 residues. Germline V lookup: CDR1 DFQATT, CDR2 SNEGSKA (reference sequence). The CDR3 protein is CSANPGGDEQYF. In DNA, the CDR3 is TGCAGTGCCAATCCAGGGGGCGACGAGCAGTACTTC.

V and J are TRBV5-6 and TRBJ1-2, with 9 bases that match TRBD1. Germline-derived CDR1 and CDR2 are SGHDT and YYEEEE. This CDR3 is 15 amino acids long. Losses at the gene ends were 4 bases for V and 8 bases for J; bases not matched to a gene: 12. The CDR3 is CASSLREQGARGYTF. CDR3 sequence (DNA): TGTGCCAGCAGCCTCCGGGAACAGGGGGCGAGGGGCTACACCTTC.

This clonotype was recorded at least ten times. The chain employs TRBV5-1 and TRBJ1-6; D remains ambiguous. Per germline, CDR1 SGHRS and CDR2 YFSETQ. The CDR3 totals 15 residues. V lost 0 bases, J lost 7 bases, and 11 bases lay in between. Here the CDR3 reads CASSLGRSSNSPLHF. The CDR3 nucleotides are TGCGCCAGCAGCTTGGGCAGGTCGAGCAATTCACCCCTCCACTTT. Looking up the rest from reference TRBV5-1 and TRBJ1-6 gives the full variable domain: KAGVTQTPRYLIKTRGQQVTLSCSPISGHRSVSWYQQTPGQGLQFLFEYFSETQRNKGNFPGRFSGRQFSNSRSEMNVSTLELGDSALYLCASSLGRSSNSPLHFGNGTRLTVT.

This clonotype was detected many times. The J gene is TRBJ1-2, the V gene TRBV29-1; D is perhaps TRBD1 (5 bases). With 3 bases removed from V and 0 bases from J, the gap between germline ends came to 8 bases. This CDR3 comprises 13 residues. Germline CDR1 SQVTM, CDR2 ANQGSEA. CDR3: CSVDRAANYGYTF. CDR3 nucleotide sequence: TGCAGCGTTGACAGGGCCGCTAACTATGGCTACACCTTC. Full variable domain (rest looked up from reference TRBV29-1 and TRBJ1-2): SAVISQKPSRDICQRGTSLTIQCQVDSQVTMMFWYRQQPGQSLTLIATANQGSEATYESGFVIDKFPISRPNLTFSTLTVSNMSPEDSSIYLCSVDRAANYGYTFGSGTRLTVV.

This clonotype occurred a few times. V usage is TRBV21-1 and J usage is TRBJ1-2; the D call of TRBD1 is as the table states it, not checked on the DNA. TRBV21-1 is reported as a pseudogene. This CDR3 contains 16 residues. Written as DNA, the CDR3 is TGTGCCAGCAGCACCACGACAGGGATGCGACGCTATGGCTACACCTTC. Translating gives CASSTTTGMRRYGYTF.